These 2 T cell receptor beta chains were sequenced from one sample in a study of PD-1 blockade in classical Hodgkin lymphoma. Data came from immunoSEQ multiplex PCR; TCRdb stores just in-frame clones and leaves some out. The sample lists about 94,000 clones, more than 85% seen once, with just under 2% in the top ten. Time point specified: cycle 4 day 1 (C4D1), after 6 weeks of nivolumab. There was relapse after autologous stem cell transplantation in every patient, and there was variation in brentuximab vedotin exposure. This specimen was peripheral blood mononuclear cells (PBMCs), taken before the fourth cycle of nivolumab. These receptors were obtained from a human donor with classical Hodgkin lymphoma.

This chain connects TRBV27 to TRBJ2-7, with TRBD1 as a possible D gene (6 bases). Trimming stripped 5 bases from V and 0 bases from J, with 8 bases between. Germline V CDR1 and CDR2: MNHEY, SMNVEV (reference sequence). This CDR3 has 13 amino acids. CDR3: CASSPGHSYEQYF. In DNA form, the CDR3 reads TGTGCCAGCAGTCCGGGACACTCCTACGAGCAGTACTTC.

This chain uses TRBV6-5 with TRBJ1-1; 7 bases line up with TRBD1. Germline V gives CDR1 MNHEY, CDR2 SVGAGI. V lost 9 bases to trimming and J lost 5 bases; unmatched junction nucleotides: 9. The CDR3 runs 13 residues. CDR3 sequence reads: CASFAPTGTEAFF. The CDR3 DNA is TGTGCCAGTTTCGCCCCGACAGGGACTGAAGCTTTCTTT.